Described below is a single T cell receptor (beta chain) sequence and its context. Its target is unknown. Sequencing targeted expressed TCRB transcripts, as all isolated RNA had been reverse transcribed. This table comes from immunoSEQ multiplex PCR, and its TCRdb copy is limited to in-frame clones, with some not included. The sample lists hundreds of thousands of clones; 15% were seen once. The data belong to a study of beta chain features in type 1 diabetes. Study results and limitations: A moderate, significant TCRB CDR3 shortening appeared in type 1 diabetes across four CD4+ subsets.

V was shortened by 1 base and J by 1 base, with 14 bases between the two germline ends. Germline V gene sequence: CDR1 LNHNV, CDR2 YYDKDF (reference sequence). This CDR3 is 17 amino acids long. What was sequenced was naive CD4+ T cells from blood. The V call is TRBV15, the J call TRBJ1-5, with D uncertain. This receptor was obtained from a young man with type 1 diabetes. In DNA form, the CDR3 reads TGTGCCACCAGCAGAGGGGTAGCTAGCCCGAGCAATCAGCCCCAGCATTTT. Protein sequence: CATSRGVASPSNQPQHF.